The clone carrying this TCR beta chain was recorded a few times. The antigen remains undetermined. In the PCR, 60 Vbeta and 13 Jbeta primers were used. Generated by immunoSEQ multiplex PCR, the TCRdb table keeps only in-frame clones and is missing some. Among tens of thousands of clones listed, 55% to 75% were seen once. This sample was included in a study of cytomegalovirus exposure and HLA in healthy donors. Points from the study as a whole: High sensitivity and specificity were reportedly achieved when the classifier diagnosed cytomegalovirus status. Most CMV-associated TCR beta chains were later found to appear HLA-restricted.

This CDR3 has 15 residues. The V gene lost 1 base and the J gene lost 1 base, with 10 bases spanning the gap. Germline assignment: CDR1 SGHVS and CDR2 FQNEAQ. The clonotype was recovered from a man aged 40-49 years in good health and CMV-seropositive. The chain recombines TRBV7-8 with TRBJ1-1, with a tentative D call TRBD1 (5 bases). Sequencing input: PBMCs. In nucleotides, the CDR3 is TGTGCCAGCAGCTTAGTTCGGACATCGAACACTGAAGCTTTCTTT. Its translation is CASSLVRTSNTEAFF.